These 26 T cell receptor beta chains came from one sample sequenced in a study of blood T cell repertoires in COVID-19. Only in-frame clones appear in the TCRdb table, and some are missing; sequencing was by immunoSEQ multiplex PCR. The sample yields 200,000 or so clones, about nine tenths seen once. Sequencing used peripheral blood. The receptors were gathered from a man older than 75 with acute or convalescent COVID-19.

The chain recombines TRBV6-5 with TRBJ2-5; D might be TRBD1 (5 bases). Trimming removed 6 bases from V and 9 bases from J, with 14 bases in between. Germline loops: CDR1 MNHEY, CDR2 SVGAGI. The CDR3 spans 12 residues. CDR3 nucleotide sequence: TGTGCCAGCAGGGACACCCAAAAGGCCCAGTACTTC. Translating gives CASRDTQKAQYF.

The CDR3 DNA reads TGTGCCAGCAGCTCTGGGACAGGGGCCCAATCGAACACCGGGGAGCTGTTTTTT. Its protein is CASSSGTGAQSNTGELFF. The V and J genes are TRBV7-9 and TRBJ2-2; 10 bases are a match to TRBD1. V lost 4 bases to trimming and J lost 0 bases; unmatched junction nucleotides: 8. The germline gives CDR1 SEHNR, CDR2 FQNEAQ (reference sequence). The CDR3 runs to 18 residues.

This chain links TRBV6-5 with TRBJ2-5; the D is unclear. From germline, CDR1 is MNHEY and CDR2 SVGAGI. Trimming left V 6 bases short and J 1 base short, with 15 bases between. The CDR3 is 15 amino acids. The CDR3: CASRFTANLQETQYF. For the CDR3, the DNA is TGTGCCAGCAGATTTACAGCTAATCTCCAAGAGACCCAGTACTTC.

CDR3: CASSLLDDRRYGYTF. The DNA of the CDR3 is TGCGCCAGCAGCTTGTTAGATGACAGACGCTATGGCTACACCTTC. This sequence joins TRBV5-1 and TRBJ1-2; D might be TRBD1 (5 bases). From germline, CDR1 is SGHRS and CDR2 YFSETQ. Trimming cost V 1 base and J 4 bases, with 14 bases left between them. The length of the CDR3 is 15 residues.

The chain uses TRBV7-2 and TRBJ1-5, with TRBD1 identical over 10 bases. The germline gives CDR1 SGHTA, CDR2 FQGNSA. The length of the CDR3 is 16 residues. Trimming removed 5 bases from V and 6 bases from J; junction bases left unmatched: 10. The CDR3: CASSLHRGQGRQPQHF. The CDR3, as DNA: TGTGCCAGCAGCCTACATAGGGGACAGGGGCGTCAGCCCCAGCATTTT.

The V call is TRBV11-2, the J call TRBJ2-7; D is unresolved. The germline CDR1 and CDR2 sequences are SGHAT and FQNNGV. The CDR3 has 14 residues. V dropped 1 base and J dropped 4 bases, with 11 bases sitting between them. The CDR3 loop reads CASSLGGGPYEQYV. In DNA form, the CDR3 reads TGTGCCAGCAGCTTAGGCGGCGGCCCGTACGAGCAGTACGTC.

The genes are TRBV3-1 (or the pseudogene TRBV3-2) and TRBJ2-7; 9 nucleotides agree with TRBD2. Germline CDR1 LGHDT, CDR2 YNNKEL (reference sequence). The junction had 6 bases not matched to a gene; V was cut back by 1 base and J by 2 bases. The CDR3 length is 16 residues. CDR3 loop: CASSQVFSGRAYEQYF. CDR3 nucleotide sequence: TGTGCCAGCAGCCAAGTATTTAGCGGGAGAGCCTACGAGCAGTACTTC.

As regards this clone: Other nucleotide sequences from this sample produce the same CDR3. V is TRBV18 and J is TRBJ1-4; D gene ambiguous. Looked up from germline, CDR1 is KGHSH and CDR2 is LQKENI. The CDR3 runs to 14 residues. Trimming took 2 bases from V and 0 from J, leaving 4 bases between them. This CDR3 is CASSPGATNEKLFF. For the CDR3, the DNA is TGTGCCAGCTCACCAGGAGCAACTAATGAAAAACTGTTTTTT.

DNA of the CDR3: TGTGCCAGCAATAACAGGGGACGCACTGAAGCTTTCTTT. Protein product: CASNNRGRTEAFF. The chain couples TRBV28 to TRBJ1-1, with 7 bases matching TRBD1. Germline CDR1 is MDHEN and CDR2 is SYDVKM. This CDR3 spans 13 amino acids. After removal of 7 bases from V and 4 bases from J, the junction contained 6 bases not matched to a gene.

This clone was counted a single time. As DNA, the CDR3 is TGCAGCGTTGAAGATGGTGCGGGGCGAGCAACTAATGAAAAACTGTTTTTT. Translated: CSVEDGAGRATNEKLFF. V and J are TRBV29-1 and TRBJ1-4; tentative D call: TRBD1 (5 bases). CDR1 SQVTM and CDR2 ANQGSEA come from the germline V gene. CDR3 size: 17 residues. V gave up 0 bases and J gave up 0 bases, with 14 bases separating them. Based on the CDR3 plus reference TRBV29-1 and TRBJ1-4, the full variable domain is SAVISQKPSRDICQRGTSLTIQCQVDSQVTMMFWYRQQPGQSLTLIATANQGSEATYESGFVIDKFPISRPNLTFSTLTVSNMSPEDSSIYLCSVEDGAGRATNEKLFFGSGTQLSVL.

The rearrangement links TRBV10-3 to TRBJ2-1; 11 positions match TRBD2. CDR1 ENHRY and CDR2 SYGVKD come from the germline V gene. The CDR3 runs to 17 residues. Trimming removed 2 bases from V and 1 base from J; junction bases left unmatched: 4. CDR3 in amino acids: CAISEVTSGMSYNEQFF. The CDR3 coding sequence is TGTGCCATCAGTGAGGTGACTAGCGGGATGTCCTACAATGAGCAGTTCTTC.

This chain links TRBV6-5 with TRBJ1-3, with TRBD1 as a possible D gene (6 bases). V was pared by 7 bases and J by 6 bases, with 13 bases between. CDR3 size: 13 residues. Germline values: CDR1 MNHEY, CDR2 SVGAGI. The CDR3: CASTTGIQNTIYF. The CDR3 region has the DNA TGTGCCAGCACCACAGGGATTCAAAACACCATATATTTT.

The chain carries TRBV27 and TRBJ1-1; possibly TRBD1 for D (6 bases). This CDR3 region has 15 residues. Germline CDR1 reads MNHEY; CDR2 reads SMNVEV (reference sequence). V lost 6 bases to trimming and J lost 4 bases, with 18 bases between them. The CDR3, as DNA: TGTGCCAGCAGCCCAGGGGTTCGCCCATCCACTGAAGCTTTCTTT. Translating it yields CASSPGVRPSTEAFF.

The chain carries TRBV4-3 and TRBJ2-2, with TRBD1 as a possible D gene (5 bases). Germline lookup yields CDR1 LGHNA and CDR2 YSLEER. Trimming took off 4 bases at V and 1 base at J, with 13 bases between the two ends. The CDR3 spans 16 residues. CDR3 loop: CASSPVSQGNTGELFF. In nucleotides, the CDR3 is TGCGCCAGCAGCCCTGTTAGTCAGGGGAACACCGGGGAGCTGTTTTTT.

The chain couples TRBV7-2 to TRBJ2-3; D not certain. Germline-derived CDR1 and CDR2 are SGHTA and FQGNSA. There are 12 residues in the CDR3. V lost 3 bases, J lost 5 bases, and 6 bases lay in between. CDR3 loop: CASSFLRDTQYF. CDR3 bases: TGTGCCAGCAGCTTTCTGAGAGATACGCAGTATTTT.

V gene TRBV7-2 combines with J gene TRBJ2-5, with 8 bases fitting TRBD2. This CDR3 region has 16 residues. Germline assignment: CDR1 SGHTA and CDR2 FQGNSA. V gave up 3 bases and J gave up 1 base; unmatched junction bases: 7. CDR3 residues: CASSFQSGSLQETQYF. In nucleotides, the CDR3 is TGTGCCAGCAGCTTTCAGAGCGGGAGCCTCCAAGAGACCCAGTACTTC.

The genes are TRBV9 and TRBJ1-2; TRBD1 is a possible D gene (6 bases). Per the germline V gene, CDR1 is SGDLS and CDR2 is YYNGEE. The CDR3 runs to 15 residues. V lost 4 bases, J lost 4 bases, and 17 bases lay in between. DNA of the CDR3: TGTGCCAGCAGCCCGAGACAACCACAGGGCTATGGCTACACCTTC. Its translation is CASSPRQPQGYGYTF. Using reference TRBV9 and TRBJ1-2 for the parts outside the CDR3, the full variable domain is DSGVTQTPKHLITATGQRVTLRCSPRSGDLSVYWYQQSLDQGLQFLIQYYNGEERAKGNILERFSAQQFPDLHSELNLSSLELGDSALYFCASSPRQPQGYGYTFGSGTRLTVV.

This clone was recorded only once. The chain joins TRBV19 to TRBJ2-1; 8 nucleotides match TRBD2. The CDR3 is 15 residues long. Germline V gives CDR1 LNHDA, CDR2 SQIVND (reference sequence). V shed 2 bases and J 7 bases; nucleotides not matched to a gene: 7. CDR3 nucleotides: TGTGCCAGTAGTATAACTAGCGGAGATTGGAATGAGCAGTTCTTC. Translated, it gives CASSITSGDWNEQFF.

The chain has TRBV9 and TRBJ2-4; a weak D match, TRBD1 (6 bases). The CDR3 extends over 13 amino acids. Trimming stripped 0 bases from V and 7 bases from J, with 8 bases between. The V gene's germline CDR1 is SGDLS and CDR2 YYNGEE. The CDR3 loop is CASSVEQGNIQYF. The CDR3 DNA sequence: TGTGCCAGCAGCGTAGAACAGGGCAACATTCAGTACTTC.

J is TRBJ1-2 and V is TRBV27; D remains ambiguous. CDR1 and CDR2 (germline): MNHEY, SMNVEV (reference sequence). CDR3 length: 16 amino acids. V was shortened by 3 bases and J by 4 bases, with 18 bases between the two germline ends. Here the CDR3 DNA reads TGTGCCAGCAGTTTTTGGCCCCTGAGGGCCAGCTATGGCTACACCTTC. Its protein product is CASSFWPLRASYGYTF.

This chain joins TRBV3-1 (or the pseudogene TRBV3-2) and TRBJ2-5; 15 bases match TRBD2. CDR3 size: 16 residues. The ends lost 6 bases at V and 6 bases at J; junction bases unmatched: 8. Germline V gene sequence: CDR1 LGHDT, CDR2 YNNKEL (reference sequence). This CDR3 is CASRGTSGRLEKTQYF. The CDR3, as DNA: TGTGCCAGCAGAGGGACTAGCGGGAGGTTAGAAAAGACCCAGTACTTC.

The chain carries TRBV11-2 and TRBJ2-2; 7 nucleotides align to TRBD1. V dropped 11 bases and J dropped 2; count of bases not matched to a gene: 5. Germline CDR1 reads SGHAT; CDR2 reads FQNNGV. This CDR3 region has 13 residues. CDR3 loop: CAANRGNTGELFF. CDR3 DNA: TGTGCCGCCAACAGGGGTAACACCGGGGAGCTGTTTTTT. The whole variable domain, remainder taken from reference TRBV11-2 and TRBJ2-2, is EAGVAQSPRYKIIEKRQSVAFWCNPISGHATLYWYQQILGQGPKLLIQFQNNGVVDDSQLPKDRFSAERLKGVDSTLKIQPAKLEDSAVYLCAANRGNTGELFFGEGSRLTVL.

This clone was seen a few times. The chain is built from TRBV29-1 and TRBJ2-1; 7 bases are shared with TRBD1. CDR1 SQVTM and CDR2 ANQGSEA come from the germline V gene. Trimming at V came to 5 bases and at J to 9 bases, leaving 10 bases not matched to a gene. This CDR3 is built from 13 residues. The chain's CDR3 is CSVNDRAVGEQFF. The CDR3 nucleotides are TGCAGCGTTAATGACAGGGCGGTAGGTGAGCAGTTCTTC.

The rearrangement uses TRBV18 and TRBJ2-1, with D possibly matching TRBD1 (6 bases). The CDR3 is 14 residues long. V was cut by 3 bases and J by 5 bases, with 11 bases left in between. Germline V gene sequence: CDR1 KGHSH, CDR2 LQKENI. The CDR3 DNA is TGTGCCAGCTCACCGGCAGGGGTCAACAATGAGCAGTTCTTC. Translated: CASSPAGVNNEQFF.

The table lists this clone with a few counts. The chain recombines TRBV19 with TRBJ1-3; the D is unclear. The CDR3 length is 14 residues. Trimming cost V 8 bases and J 2 bases, with 13 bases left between them. CDR1 and CDR2 (germline): LNHDA, SQIVND (reference sequence). The CDR3 sequence is CASLSQSAGNTIYF. Written as DNA, the CDR3 is TGTGCCAGTCTCTCCCAGTCTGCTGGAAACACCATATATTTT.

V and J are TRBV14 and TRBJ2-5, with 7 bases that match TRBD2. The CDR3 is 15 amino acids. After removal of 4 bases from V and 5 bases from J, the junction contained 10 bases not matched to a gene. Germline assignment: CDR1 SGHDN and CDR2 FVKESK. The CDR3 DNA is TGTGCCAGCAGCCTCGGGGGGAGCCTTCGGGAGACCCAGTACTTC. It is translated as CASSLGGSLRETQYF.